This T cell receptor (beta chain) is from a study of blood T cell repertoires in COVID-19. The CDR3 runs to 16 residues. V trimming: 6 bases; J trimming: 0 bases; junction bases outside the gene matches: 6. Germline assignment: CDR1 SGHRS and CDR2 YFSETQ. The table came from immunoSEQ multiplex PCR; TCRdb's copy has only in-frame clones and leaves some out. Counted here are hundreds of thousands of clones, roughly 86% occurring once; the ten biggest clones make up roughly 3.1%. The chain joins TRBV5-1 to TRBJ2-1; TRBD2 aligns across 10 bases. The TCR sequence derives from a woman between 35 and 50 years old with acute COVID-19. The sequencing sample was made of PBMCs or T cells enriched from blood (not recorded which). The CDR3 reads CASTSGSGSSYNEQFF. CDR3 DNA: TGCGCCAGCACTAGCGGGAGTGGGAGCTCCTACAATGAGCAGTTCTTC.